This T cell receptor beta chain was retrieved from a study of beta chain features in type 1 diabetes. Across the whole study: No age, gender or cell yield differences were seen between patients and healthy donors.

The CDR3 is 15 amino acids. V lost 3 bases and J 2 bases, leaving 11 bases between the germline ends. Germline V gives CDR1 SGHAT, CDR2 FQNNGV. Expressed TCRB transcripts were sequenced because the entire RNA isolate underwent reverse transcription. Sequenced by immunoSEQ multiplex PCR; TCRdb stores in-frame clones only, minus some. The profile shows under 900,000 clones, 15% to 20% of them singletons. CD45RO/CCR7/CD25/CD127/CD95/CD27 separated CD4+ naive, central memory, regulatory and stem cell-like memory cells by sorting. Overall study findings and caveats: Type 1 diabetes patients showed fewer insertions and more deletions at VDJ junctions.

To note about this clone: The antigen is not known.

The sequencing input was naive CD4+ T cells from blood. The gene calls are TRBV11-2 and TRBJ2-1; D is perhaps TRBD1 (6 bases). The TCR comes from a woman aged 18-29 years in good health. The CDR3 DNA sequence: TGTGCCAGCAGCTTTAGGAGACAGGCCTACAATGAGCAGTTCTTC. Translated, it gives CASSFRRQAYNEQFF.